Following are 11 T cell receptor beta chains from one sample sequenced in a study of response to subunit inactivated influenza vaccine. One entry per CDR3 protein, called by TCRdb with MiXCR from the RT-PCR reads. In the table there are 150,000 to 200,000 distinct CDR3 sequences, around 12% of which are singletons. The same specimen was also included in a second study, on T cells expressing NK-cell markers. Per that study: Production of TCR beta cDNA relied on 5'RACE template switching with UMIs.

Sequenced here: CD8+ T cells sorted from PBMCs, sampled approximately 12 days after vaccination. The receptor source for this set is a man aged 50-60 years who received an inactivated influenza vaccine.

This clonotype was detected a few times. This rearrangement joins TRBV28 to TRBJ2-7; weak D call: TRBD2 (5 bases). With 3 bases removed from V and 4 bases from J, the gap between germline ends came to 10 bases. Germline CDR1 and CDR2: MDHEN and SYDVKM. This CDR3 region has 13 residues. CDR3 coding DNA: TGTGCCAGCAGTTTCTTCCGGAGGTACGAGCAGTACTTC. Its protein product is CASSFFRRYEQYF.

V is TRBV4-1 and J is TRBJ2-7, with D perhaps matching TRBD1 (5 bases). V dropped 3 bases and J dropped 3 bases, with 9 bases sitting between them. The CDR3 consists of 13 residues. CDR1 and CDR2 from the germline V gene are MGHRA and YSYEKL. DNA of the CDR3: TGCGCCAGCAGCCACCAGGGCAGCTACGAGCAGTACTTC. It translates to CASSHQGSYEQYF.

The gene calls are TRBV20-1 and TRBJ1-6; 9 nucleotides agree with TRBD1. Germline V gene data show CDR1 as DFQATT and CDR2 as SNEGSKA (reference sequence). V was pared by 2 bases and J by 6 bases, with 11 bases of the junction left unmatched. CDR3 length: 17 amino acids. The CDR3 loop reads CSARPNGDRVFNSPLHF. The DNA of the CDR3 is TGCAGTGCTAGACCTAATGGGGACAGGGTGTTTAATTCACCCCTCCACTTT.

The CDR3 here is CASSESNGNEQFF. In DNA, the CDR3 is TGCGCCAGCAGTGAGTCGAATGGAAATGAGCAGTTCTTC. The V and J genes are TRBV10-2 and TRBJ2-1; unclear D gene. Looked up from germline, CDR1 is WSHSY and CDR2 is SAAADI. V was pared by 0 bases and J by 7 bases, with 7 bases between. The CDR3 contains 13 residues.

The chain combines TRBV7-9 with TRBJ2-2; D unresolved. Germline assignment: CDR1 SEHNR and CDR2 FQNEAQ (reference sequence). Trimming removed 4 bases from V and 8 bases from J, with 11 bases in between. The CDR3 runs 13 residues. The DNA of the CDR3 is TGTGCCAGCAGCTATGGGGTCCCAGGGGAGCTGTTTTTT. Translation gives CASSYGVPGELFF.

The chain links TRBV15 to TRBJ2-5, with 9 bases fitting TRBD1. Germline assignment: CDR1 LNHNV and CDR2 YYDKDF (reference sequence). The CDR3 runs to 13 residues. V lost 9 bases and J lost 2; bases outside the gene matches: 4. CDR3 region: CATGQGPQETQYF. CDR3 nucleotides: TGTGCCACTGGACAGGGGCCACAAGAGACCCAGTACTTC.

The chain has TRBV15 and TRBJ2-1, with D tentatively TRBD2 (6 bases). The CDR3 extends over 12 amino acids. Between the trimmed V and J ends, which lost 5 bases and 7 bases, there was a span of 9 bases. Germline assignment: CDR1 LNHNV and CDR2 YYDKDF (reference sequence). The DNA for the CDR3 is TGTGCCACCAGCGGGAGGTGGAATGAGCAGTTCTTC. Translating gives CATSGRWNEQFF.

This clonotype was seen more than once but under ten times. The chain carries TRBV7-6 and TRBJ2-3, with a weak D call TRBD1 (5 bases). V was pared by 3 bases and J by 0 bases, with 10 bases between. Germline V gives CDR1 SGHVS, CDR2 FNYEAQ. CDR3 length equals 15 residues. CDR3 amino acids: CASSFSTASTDTQYF. The CDR3 DNA sequence: TGTGCCAGCAGCTTTTCGACAGCTAGCACAGATACGCAGTATTTT.

The genes are TRBV5-4 and TRBJ2-3, with D maybe TRBD2 (5 bases). Germline-derived CDR1 and CDR2 are SGHNT and YYREEE (reference sequence). V was cut by 0 bases and J by 6 bases, with 11 bases left in between. The CDR3 is 14 residues long. CDR3 nucleotides: TGTGCCAGCAGCTTGGAGGGCCCTAGCGATACGCAGTATTTT. Protein product: CASSLEGPSDTQYF.

The chain links TRBV3-1 to TRBJ2-7, with D perhaps matching TRBD1 (6 bases). Trimming cost V 3 bases and J 6 bases, with 21 bases left between them. This CDR3 spans 16 amino acids. Germline CDR1 is LGHDT and CDR2 is YNNKEL (reference sequence). CDR3 region: CASSHTGSLAGGEQYF. For the CDR3, the DNA is TGTGCCAGCAGCCACACAGGGAGCTTGGCAGGAGGCGAGCAGTACTTC.

There are a few counts of this clonotype. V is TRBV10-3 and J is TRBJ2-1; maybe TRBD2 (6 bases). This CDR3 spans 16 amino acids. The germline V gene encodes CDR1 ENHRY and CDR2 SYGVKD. With 0 bases removed from V and 7 bases from J, the gap between germline ends came to 16 bases. The CDR3 bases are TGTGCCATCAGTGAGTCGTTTGGTGGGGGGTTAAATGAGCAGTTCTTC. Its protein product is CAISESFGGGLNEQFF.